Below are 25 T cell receptor beta chains sequenced from a single sample in a study of Ad26.COV2.S vaccination and SARS-CoV-2 variants. Only in-frame clones appear in the TCRdb table, and some are missing; sequencing was by immunoSEQ multiplex PCR. The sample carries hundreds of thousands of clones, 92% recorded once. The sample was peripheral blood, taken after recovery from COVID-19. The source of these receptors is a human donor who had recovered from COVID-19.

This chain joins TRBV7-2 and TRBJ2-7, with 7 bases aligning to TRBD1. This CDR3 comprises 14 residues. Germline CDR1 SGHTA, CDR2 FQGNSA. J gave up 3 bases and V 6 bases, and 8 bases lay outside the gene matches. In DNA form, the CDR3 reads TGTGCCAGCAGTCGAAGACAGGGCGACTACGAGCAGTACTTC. Its translation is CASSRRQGDYEQYF.

The chain recombines TRBV18 with TRBJ1-4; D call uncertain. Germline CDR1 and CDR2: KGHSH and LQKENI. The CDR3 contains 16 residues. Trimming pared 3 bases from V and 6 bases from J, leaving 17 bases between. The CDR3 DNA follows: TGTGCCAGCTCACCTAATACCGCCGCCGGAGATGAAAAACTGTTTTTT. Protein product: CASSPNTAAGDEKLFF.

V usage is TRBV15 and J usage is TRBJ2-5; 8 nucleotides align to TRBD2. Trimming at V came to 1 base and at J to 2 bases, leaving 12 bases not matched to a gene. The CDR3 extends over 18 amino acids. Germline V CDR1 and CDR2: LNHNV, YYDKDF (reference sequence). In nucleotides, the CDR3 is TGTGCCACCAGCAGAGGAATGGCGGGGGGCCGGCTACAAGAGACCCAGTACTTC. Its translation: CATSRGMAGGRLQETQYF.

This sequence joins TRBV10-2 and TRBJ1-1, with 10 bases aligning to TRBD1. V was pared by 6 bases and J by 4 bases, with 5 bases of the junction left unmatched. CDR1 is WSHSY and CDR2 is SAAADI in the germline V gene. This CDR3 has 14 residues. The CDR3 DNA follows: TGCGCCAGCAGAACGGGACAGGGGAGCACTGAAGCTTTCTTT. Its translation is CASRTGQGSTEAFF.

Concerning this clone itself: The junction departs from germline at one end; a sequencing error may be responsible. This chain joins TRBV13 and TRBJ1-2; D unresolved. Germline V gene sequence: CDR1 PRHDT, CDR2 FYEKMQ (reference sequence). The CDR3 is made up of 14 amino acids. Here the CDR3 DNA reads TGTGCCAGCAGCTTAAGGTTAGGGAACTCTGGCTACACCTTC. Translated: CASSLRLGNSGYTF.

V gene TRBV9 combines with J gene TRBJ2-3, with TRBD1 matching over 7 bases. The V segment lost 3 bases and the J segment 2 bases; nucleotides outside the gene matches: 6. The germline gives CDR1 SGDLS, CDR2 YYNGEE. The length of the CDR3 is 15 residues. The CDR3 is CASSGGDSYTDTQYF. CDR3 nucleotides: TGTGCCAGCAGCGGAGGGGACAGCTACACAGATACGCAGTATTTT.

The chain has TRBV15 and TRBJ1-5; D ambiguous. V lost 4 bases and J 5 bases, leaving 9 bases between the germline ends. Per the germline V gene, CDR1 is LNHNV and CDR2 is YYDKDF (reference sequence). CDR3 length: 13 residues. The CDR3 nucleotides are TGTGCCACCAGCAAAGGGATGGATCAGCCCCAGCATTTT. Translating it yields CATSKGMDQPQHF.

The chain joins TRBV9 to TRBJ1-1, with no clear D. Germline CDR1 and CDR2: SGDLS and YYNGEE. The V gene lost 0 bases and the J gene lost 1 base, with 10 bases spanning the gap. This CDR3 region has 15 residues. The CDR3 DNA reads TGTGCCAGCAGCGTAGATTTCGCGTCGAACACTGAAGCTTTCTTT. It codes for CASSVDFASNTEAFF.

This clone was seen only a few times. The chain joins TRBV3-1 (or the pseudogene TRBV3-2) to TRBJ1-6, with 8 bases that match TRBD1. The J segment lost 13 bases and the V segment lost 0 bases, leaving 17 bases of the junction unmatched. This CDR3 is built from 18 residues. Germline loops: CDR1 LGHDT, CDR2 YNNKEL (reference sequence). The CDR3 here is CASSQDFGQGRSMAPLHF. The CDR3 DNA reads as TGTGCCAGCAGCCAAGATTTTGGACAGGGTCGGTCTATGGCTCCCCTCCACTTT.

The chain joins TRBV4-1 to TRBJ1-1, with D possibly matching TRBD1 (5 bases). V gave up 0 bases and J gave up 6 bases, with 20 bases separating them. The germline V gene encodes CDR1 MGHRA and CDR2 YSYEKL. This CDR3 contains 17 residues. This CDR3 is CASSQDWTKFEAAEAFF. The CDR3 coding sequence is TGCGCCAGCAGCCAAGATTGGACAAAATTTGAAGCCGCTGAAGCTTTCTTT.

This chain connects TRBV6-5 to TRBJ1-1; possible D gene TRBD1, 5 bases. The CDR3 length is 15 residues. V lost 0 bases, J lost 1 base, and 9 bases lay in between. CDR1 is MNHEY, CDR2 SVGAGI, per germline. CDR3 coding DNA: TGTGCCAGCAGTTACTCCGGGGCTTCGAACACTGAAGCTTTCTTT. This encodes CASSYSGASNTEAFF.

The chain links TRBV4-1 to TRBJ2-7, with D possibly matching TRBD1 (8 bases). CDR3 length equals 14 residues. From germline, CDR1 is MGHRA and CDR2 YSYEKL. Trimming stripped 4 bases from V and 3 bases from J, with 13 bases between. The CDR3 is CASSPNRGGYEQYF. The CDR3 DNA sequence: TGCGCCAGCAGCCCCAACAGGGGGGGCTACGAGCAGTACTTC.

The genes are TRBV7-9 and TRBJ2-5; TRBD1 is a possible D gene (6 bases). In germline, CDR1 is SEHNR, CDR2 FQNEAQ (reference sequence). Trimming took 6 bases from V and 2 from J, leaving 16 bases between them. The CDR3 consists of 15 residues. CDR3 sequence: CASRTGTPVQETQYF. The CDR3 DNA reads as TGTGCCAGCAGAACCGGGACACCGGTACAAGAGACCCAGTACTTC. Complete variable domain (other parts from reference TRBV7-9 and TRBJ2-5): DTGVSQNPRHKITKRGQNVTFRCDPISEHNRLYWYRQTLGQGPEFLTYFQNEAQLEKSRLLSDRFSAERPKGSFSTLEIQRTEQGDSAMYLCASRTGTPVQETQYFGPGTRLLVL.

V is TRBV7-9 and J is TRBJ2-7; D uncertain. Between the trimmed V and J ends, which lost 1 base and 7 bases, there was a span of 5 bases. This CDR3 contains 11 residues. Germline V gives CDR1 SEHNR, CDR2 FQNEAQ (reference sequence). The DNA for the CDR3 is TGTGCCAGCAGCTTAGATGCAGAGCAGTACTTC. As protein: CASSLDAEQYF.

This clone was seen more than once but under ten times. The chain carries TRBV10-3 and TRBJ2-7; 7 bases fit TRBD1. With 10 bases clipped from V and 4 bases from J, the junction kept 10 bases outside the gene matches. The CDR3 is 13 amino acids. Per the germline V gene, CDR1 is ENHRY and CDR2 is SYGVKD. The DNA for the CDR3 is TGTGCCACCCGGGACAGACTTTCTTACGAGCAGTACTTC. This gives the protein CATRDRLSYEQYF.

The rearrangement uses TRBV5-4 and TRBJ1-3, with D tentatively TRBD1 (5 bases). Germline V gives CDR1 SGHNT, CDR2 YYREEE (reference sequence). Between the trimmed V and J ends, which lost 6 bases and 4 bases, there was a span of 11 bases. This CDR3 comprises 13 residues. The CDR3 DNA follows: TGTGCCAGCACCCGGGACTTGGGAAACACCATATATTTT. Residues: CASTRDLGNTIYF.

V and J are TRBV19 and TRBJ1-3, with D uncertain. The CDR3 loop spans 13 amino acids. Germline loops: CDR1 LNHDA, CDR2 SQIVND (reference sequence). The germline V and J ends were trimmed by 3 bases and 3 bases, with 6 bases remaining between them. CDR3 DNA sequence: TGTGCCAGTAGTATTGACGGTGGAAACACCATATATTTT. This gives the protein CASSIDGGNTIYF. Drawing the rest from reference TRBV19 and TRBJ1-3, the complete variable domain is DGGITQSPKYLFRKEGQNVTLSCEQNLNHDAMYWYRQDPGQGLRLIYYSQIVNDFQKGDIAEGYSVSREKKESFPLTVTSAQKNPTAFYLCASSIDGGNTIYFGEGSWLTVV.

CDR3 loop: CTSSRTVNTGELFF. Written as DNA, the CDR3 is TGCACCAGCAGCCGGACGGTGAACACCGGGGAGCTGTTTTTT. The genes are TRBV1 and TRBJ2-2. TRBV1 is deemed a pseudogene. The CDR3 spans 14 residues.

This chain joins TRBV6-4 and TRBJ2-3, with TRBD1 matching 8 bases. Trimming cost V 4 bases and J 4 bases; bases outside gene matches: 4. Germline lookup yields CDR1 MRHNA and CDR2 SNTAGT. The CDR3 has 14 amino acids. CDR3 sequence reads: CASSGQGMSDTQYF. The DNA for the CDR3 is TGTGCCAGCAGTGGACAGGGGATGTCAGATACGCAGTATTTT.

The chain joins TRBV5-4 to TRBJ2-1, with 8 bases identical to TRBD2. CDR3 size: 16 residues. V lost 4 bases to trimming and J lost 4 bases; unmatched junction nucleotides: 10. Germline V gene data show CDR1 as SGHNT and CDR2 as YYREEE (reference sequence). This chain's CDR3 is CASSPGAGGPYNEQFF. CDR3 nucleotides: TGTGCCAGCAGCCCAGGCGCGGGGGGCCCTTACAATGAGCAGTTCTTC.

This chain uses TRBV6-5 with TRBJ2-7; TRBD1 or TRBD2 may be the D gene (5 bases each). Per germline, CDR1 MNHEY and CDR2 SVGAGI. CDR3 length: 13 residues. The V end lost 6 bases, the J end lost 4 bases, and 13 bases lay between the germline ends. CDR3 residues: CASRRDGVYEQYF. DNA for the CDR3: TGTGCCAGCAGGAGGGACGGAGTGTACGAGCAGTACTTC.

This sequence joins TRBV5-6 and TRBJ1-1, with D perhaps TRBD1 (6 bases). There are 19 residues in the CDR3. Between the trimmed V and J ends, which lost 4 bases and 0 bases, there was a span of 25 bases. Germline V CDR1 and CDR2: SGHDT, YYEEEE. This chain's CDR3 is CASSRGPRTAQFLNTEAFF. CDR3 DNA sequence: TGTGCCAGCAGCCGGGGGCCTAGGACAGCGCAATTCTTGAACACTGAAGCTTTCTTT. Looking up the rest from reference TRBV5-6 and TRBJ1-1 gives the full variable domain: DAGVTQSPTHLIKTRGQQVTLRCSPKSGHDTVSWYQQALGQGPQFIFQYYEEEERQRGNFPDRFSGHQFPNYSSELNVNALLLGDSALYLCASSRGPRTAQFLNTEAFFGQGTRLTVV.

This clone was recorded once. V is TRBV7-9 and J is TRBJ2-7; 9 positions agree with TRBD1. With 5 bases clipped from V and 3 bases from J, the junction kept 5 bases outside the gene matches. There are 14 residues in the CDR3. Germline-derived CDR1 and CDR2 are SEHNR and FQNEAQ (reference sequence). CDR3 bases: TGTGCCAGCAGCACCGGGACAGGGTTCTACGAGCAGTACTTC. Protein: CASSTGTGFYEQYF.

The rearrangement uses TRBV7-8 and TRBJ1-3; D remains ambiguous. This CDR3 has 16 residues. Per germline, CDR1 SGHVS and CDR2 FQNEAQ. Trimming took 1 base from V and 0 from J, leaving 10 bases between them. The CDR3 sequence is CASSLVIGLSGNTIYF. CDR3 bases: TGTGCCAGCAGCTTAGTGATTGGCCTCTCTGGAAACACCATATATTTT. Full variable domain (outside the CDR3, taken from reference TRBV7-8 and TRBJ1-3): GAGVSQSPRYKVAKRGQDVALRCDPISGHVSLFWYQQALGQGPEFLTYFQNEAQLDKSGLPSDRFFAERPEGSVSTLKIQRTQQEDSAVYLCASSLVIGLSGNTIYFGEGSWLTVV.

The chain has TRBV6-6 and TRBJ2-5, with D perhaps TRBD1 (5 bases). Trimming removed 4 bases at V and 2 bases at J, with 14 bases between. The CDR3 spans 15 residues. Looked up from germline, CDR1 is MNHNY and CDR2 is SVGAGI (reference sequence). The DNA of the CDR3 is TGTGCCAGCAGTTCCCCCGACAGTATTCAAGAGACCCAGTACTTC. Protein sequence: CASSSPDSIQETQYF.